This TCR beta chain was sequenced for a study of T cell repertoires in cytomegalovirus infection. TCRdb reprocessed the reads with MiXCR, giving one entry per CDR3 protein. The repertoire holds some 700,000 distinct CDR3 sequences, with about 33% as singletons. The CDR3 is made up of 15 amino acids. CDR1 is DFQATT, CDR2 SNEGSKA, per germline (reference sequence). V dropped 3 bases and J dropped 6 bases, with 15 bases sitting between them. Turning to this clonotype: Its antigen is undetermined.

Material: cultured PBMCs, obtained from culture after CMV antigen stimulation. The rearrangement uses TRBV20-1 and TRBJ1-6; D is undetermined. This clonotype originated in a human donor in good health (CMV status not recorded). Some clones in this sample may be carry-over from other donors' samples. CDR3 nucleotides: TGCAGTGCTAGGACCTACAGTCAACCTAATTCACCCCTCCACTTT. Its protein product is CSARTYSQPNSPLHF.